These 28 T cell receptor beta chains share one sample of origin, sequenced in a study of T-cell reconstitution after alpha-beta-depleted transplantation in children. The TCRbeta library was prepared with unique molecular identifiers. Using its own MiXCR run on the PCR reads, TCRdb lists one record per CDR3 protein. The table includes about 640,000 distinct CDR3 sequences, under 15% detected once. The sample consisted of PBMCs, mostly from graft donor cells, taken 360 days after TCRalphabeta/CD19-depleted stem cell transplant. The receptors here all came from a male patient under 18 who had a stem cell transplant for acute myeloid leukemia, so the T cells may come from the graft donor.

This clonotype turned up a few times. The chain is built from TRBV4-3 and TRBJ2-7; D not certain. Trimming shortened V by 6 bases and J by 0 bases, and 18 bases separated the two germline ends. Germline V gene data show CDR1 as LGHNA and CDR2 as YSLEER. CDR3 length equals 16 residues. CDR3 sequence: CASSSVVLTHSYEQYF. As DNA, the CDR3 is TGCGCCAGCAGTTCGGTCGTACTTACCCACTCCTACGAGCAGTACTTC.

Here the CDR3 DNA reads TGCAGTGCCTTCACAGAACCCTACGAGCAGTACTTC. This gives the protein CSAFTEPYEQYF. The chain links TRBV20-1 to TRBJ2-7; D call uncertain. The CDR3 extends over 12 amino acids. With 6 bases removed from V and 2 bases from J, the gap between germline ends came to 11 bases. Germline assignment: CDR1 DFQATT and CDR2 SNEGSKA (reference sequence).

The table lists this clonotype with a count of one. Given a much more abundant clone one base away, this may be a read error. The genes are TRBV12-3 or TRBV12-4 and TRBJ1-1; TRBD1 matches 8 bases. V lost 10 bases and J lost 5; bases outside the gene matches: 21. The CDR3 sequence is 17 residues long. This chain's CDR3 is CAISYYGRQGTKTEAFF. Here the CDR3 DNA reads TGTGCCATCAGCTACTACGGAAGACAGGGGACGAAAACTGAAGCTTTCTTT.

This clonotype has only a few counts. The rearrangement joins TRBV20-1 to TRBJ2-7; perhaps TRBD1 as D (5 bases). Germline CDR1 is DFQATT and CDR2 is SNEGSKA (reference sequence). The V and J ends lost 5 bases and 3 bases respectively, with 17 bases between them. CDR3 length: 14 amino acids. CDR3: CSASRQSPYYEQYF. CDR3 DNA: TGCAGTGCTTCACGACAGTCTCCTTACTACGAGCAGTACTTC.

The CDR3 nucleotides are TGTGCCAGCTCACCACCGCGCTCGGACAGGGCTGTGAGGGAGCAGTACTTC. Residues: CASSPPRSDRAVREQYF. V and J are TRBV18 and TRBJ2-7, with 8 bases aligning to TRBD1. Germline lookup yields CDR1 KGHSH and CDR2 LQKENI. This CDR3 spans 17 amino acids. V shed 0 bases, J shed 7 bases, and the junction held 14 bases outside the gene matches.

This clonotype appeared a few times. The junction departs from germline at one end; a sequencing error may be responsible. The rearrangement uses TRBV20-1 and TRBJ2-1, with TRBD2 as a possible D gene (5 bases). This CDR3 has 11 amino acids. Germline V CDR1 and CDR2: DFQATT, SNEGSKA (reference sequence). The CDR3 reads CSARGPKEQFF. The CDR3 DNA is TGCAGTGCAAGAGGGCCAAAAGAGCAGTTCTTC.

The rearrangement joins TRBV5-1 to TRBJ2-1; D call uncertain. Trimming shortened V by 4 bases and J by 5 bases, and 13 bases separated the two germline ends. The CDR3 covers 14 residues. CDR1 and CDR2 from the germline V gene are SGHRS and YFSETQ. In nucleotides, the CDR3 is TGCGCCAGCAGCGGTCATAGATTCGACAATGAGCAGTTCTTC. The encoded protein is CASSGHRFDNEQFF.

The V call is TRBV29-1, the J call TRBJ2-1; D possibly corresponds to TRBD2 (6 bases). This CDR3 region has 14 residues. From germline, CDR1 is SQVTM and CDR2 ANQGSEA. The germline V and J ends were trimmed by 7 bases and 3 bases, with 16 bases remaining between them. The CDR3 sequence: CSGDTGTYYNEQFF. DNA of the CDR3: TGCAGCGGAGATACCGGGACTTACTACAATGAGCAGTTCTTC.

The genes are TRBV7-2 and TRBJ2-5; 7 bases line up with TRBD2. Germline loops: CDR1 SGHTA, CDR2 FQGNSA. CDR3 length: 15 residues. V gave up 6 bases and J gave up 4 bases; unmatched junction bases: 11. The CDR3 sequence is CASSISSVAGETQYF. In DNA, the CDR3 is TGTGCCAGCAGTATAAGCTCGGTAGCGGGAGAGACCCAGTACTTC.

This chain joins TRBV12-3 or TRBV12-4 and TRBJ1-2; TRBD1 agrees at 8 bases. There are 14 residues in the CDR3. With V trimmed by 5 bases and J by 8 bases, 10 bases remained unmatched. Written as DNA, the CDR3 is TGTGCCAGCAGTGGGCCGACAGGGGTGAGGGGCTACACCTTC. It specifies CASSGPTGVRGYTF.

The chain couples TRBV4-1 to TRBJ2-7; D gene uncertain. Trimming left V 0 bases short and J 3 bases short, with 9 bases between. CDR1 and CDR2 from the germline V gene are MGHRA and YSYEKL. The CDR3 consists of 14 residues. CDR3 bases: TGCGCCAGCAGCCAAGATACCCAGGTCTACGAGCAGTACTTC. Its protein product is CASSQDTQVYEQYF.

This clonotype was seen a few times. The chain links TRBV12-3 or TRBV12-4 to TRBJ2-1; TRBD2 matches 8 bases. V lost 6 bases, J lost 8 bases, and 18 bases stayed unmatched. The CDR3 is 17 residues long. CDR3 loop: CASRSTPGRREDYEQFF. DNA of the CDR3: TGTGCCAGCAGGTCTACCCCGGGAAGGCGGGAGGACTATGAGCAGTTCTTC.

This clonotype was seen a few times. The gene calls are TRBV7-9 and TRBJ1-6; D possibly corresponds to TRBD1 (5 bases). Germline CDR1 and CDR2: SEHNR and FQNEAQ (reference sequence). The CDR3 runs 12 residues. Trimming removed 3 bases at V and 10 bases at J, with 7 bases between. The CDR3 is CASSLGGSPLHF. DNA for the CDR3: TGTGCCAGCAGCTTGGGGGGATCACCCCTCCACTTT.

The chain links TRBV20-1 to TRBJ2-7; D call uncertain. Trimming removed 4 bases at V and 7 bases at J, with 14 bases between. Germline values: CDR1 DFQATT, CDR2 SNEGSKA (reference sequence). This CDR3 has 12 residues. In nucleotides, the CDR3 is TGCAGTGCTACCCCCAGGCCTGGGGAGCAGTACTTC. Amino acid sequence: CSATPRPGEQYF.

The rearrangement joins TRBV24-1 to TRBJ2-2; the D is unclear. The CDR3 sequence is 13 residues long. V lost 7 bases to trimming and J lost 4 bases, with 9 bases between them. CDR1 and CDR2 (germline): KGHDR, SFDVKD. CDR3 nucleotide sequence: TGTGCCACCAGGGGTGCCAGCACCGGGGAGCTGTTTTTT. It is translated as CATRGASTGELFF.

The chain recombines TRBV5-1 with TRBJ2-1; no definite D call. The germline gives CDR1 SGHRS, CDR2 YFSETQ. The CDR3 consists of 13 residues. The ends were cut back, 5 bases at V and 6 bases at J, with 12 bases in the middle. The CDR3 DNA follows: TGCGCCAGCAGGCCTCCTGACGGCAATGAGCAGTTCTTC. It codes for CASRPPDGNEQFF.

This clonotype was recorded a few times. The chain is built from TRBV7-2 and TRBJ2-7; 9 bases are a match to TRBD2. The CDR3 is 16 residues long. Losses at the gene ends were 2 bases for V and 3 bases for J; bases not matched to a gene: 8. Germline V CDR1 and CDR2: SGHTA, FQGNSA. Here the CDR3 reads CASSLRAGGQFYEQYF. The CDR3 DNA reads TGTGCCAGCAGCTTAAGGGCGGGAGGGCAGTTCTACGAGCAGTACTTC.

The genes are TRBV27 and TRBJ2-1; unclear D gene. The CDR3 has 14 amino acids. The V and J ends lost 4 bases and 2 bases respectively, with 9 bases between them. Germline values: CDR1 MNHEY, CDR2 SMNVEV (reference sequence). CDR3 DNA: TGTGCCAGCAGTTCCCCTACCGCCTACAATGAGCAGTTCTTC. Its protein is CASSSPTAYNEQFF.

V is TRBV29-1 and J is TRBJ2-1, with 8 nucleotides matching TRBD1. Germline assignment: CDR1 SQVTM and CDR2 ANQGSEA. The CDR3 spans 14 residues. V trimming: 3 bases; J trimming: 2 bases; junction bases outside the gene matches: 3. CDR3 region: CSVDRDRTYNEQFF. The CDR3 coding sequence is TGCAGCGTTGATAGGGACAGGACCTACAATGAGCAGTTCTTC.

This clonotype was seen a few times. CDR3 amino acids: CASSKGKGEDEQYF. DNA for the CDR3: TGTGCCAGCAGTAAAGGAAAGGGGGAAGACGAGCAGTACTTC. The chain employs TRBV12-3 or TRBV12-4 and TRBJ2-7, with D maybe TRBD1 (6 bases). The CDR3 extends over 14 amino acids. Trimming removed 5 bases at V and 5 bases at J, with 16 bases between.

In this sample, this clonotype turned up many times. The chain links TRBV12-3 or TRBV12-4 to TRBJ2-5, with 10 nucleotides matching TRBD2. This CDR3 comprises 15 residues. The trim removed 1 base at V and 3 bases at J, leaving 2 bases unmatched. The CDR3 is CASSLVLAGEETQYF. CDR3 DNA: TGTGCCAGCAGTTTAGTCCTAGCGGGAGAAGAGACCCAGTACTTC.

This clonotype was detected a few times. In DNA form, the CDR3 reads TGTGCCAGCATAAGCACTTCTGGGGCCAACGTCCTGACTTTC. It specifies CASISTSGANVLTF. The rearrangement links TRBV6-1 to TRBJ2-6; D is undetermined. The V end was cut by 7 bases, the J end by 1 base, with 8 bases between. Looked up from germline, CDR1 is MNHNS and CDR2 is SASEGT. This CDR3 comprises 14 residues.

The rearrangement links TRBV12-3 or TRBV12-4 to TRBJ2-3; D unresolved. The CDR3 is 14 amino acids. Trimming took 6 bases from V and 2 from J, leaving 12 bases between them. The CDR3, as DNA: TGTGCCAGCAGAAGTTCCCGGGCCACAGATACGCAGTATTTT. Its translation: CASRSSRATDTQYF.

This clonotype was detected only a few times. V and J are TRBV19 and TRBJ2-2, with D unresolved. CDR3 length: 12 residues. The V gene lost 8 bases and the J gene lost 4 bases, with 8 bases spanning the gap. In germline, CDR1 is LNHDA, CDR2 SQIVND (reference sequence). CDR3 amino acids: CASLQFTGELFF. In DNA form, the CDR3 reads TGTGCCAGTCTTCAATTCACCGGGGAGCTGTTTTTT.

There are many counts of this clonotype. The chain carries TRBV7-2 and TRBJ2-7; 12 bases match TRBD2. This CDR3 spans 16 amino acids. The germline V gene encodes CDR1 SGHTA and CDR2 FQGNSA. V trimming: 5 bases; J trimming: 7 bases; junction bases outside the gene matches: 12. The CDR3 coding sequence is TGTGCCAGCAGCCCGGGAGGTCTAGCGGGAGGGGGTGAGCAGTACTTC. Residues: CASSPGGLAGGGEQYF.

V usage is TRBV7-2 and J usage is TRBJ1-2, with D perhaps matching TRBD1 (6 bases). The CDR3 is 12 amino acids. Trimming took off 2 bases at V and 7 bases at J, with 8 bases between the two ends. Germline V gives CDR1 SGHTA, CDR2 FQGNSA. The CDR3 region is CASSLIRGGYTF. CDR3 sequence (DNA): TGTGCCAGCAGCTTAATCAGGGGTGGCTACACCTTC.

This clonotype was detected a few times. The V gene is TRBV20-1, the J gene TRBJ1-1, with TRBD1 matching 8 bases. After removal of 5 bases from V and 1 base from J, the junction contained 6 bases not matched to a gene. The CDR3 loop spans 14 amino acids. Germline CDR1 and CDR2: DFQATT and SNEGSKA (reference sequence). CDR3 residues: CSAFDRGANTEAFF. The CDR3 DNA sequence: TGCAGTGCTTTCGACAGGGGAGCGAACACTGAAGCTTTCTTT.

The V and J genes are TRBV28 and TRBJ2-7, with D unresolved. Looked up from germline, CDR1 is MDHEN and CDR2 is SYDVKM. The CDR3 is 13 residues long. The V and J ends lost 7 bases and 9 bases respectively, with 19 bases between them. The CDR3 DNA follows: TGTGCCAGCACCGCCGGAGAGGAGCGAGGGCAGTACTTC. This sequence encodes CASTAGEERGQYF.